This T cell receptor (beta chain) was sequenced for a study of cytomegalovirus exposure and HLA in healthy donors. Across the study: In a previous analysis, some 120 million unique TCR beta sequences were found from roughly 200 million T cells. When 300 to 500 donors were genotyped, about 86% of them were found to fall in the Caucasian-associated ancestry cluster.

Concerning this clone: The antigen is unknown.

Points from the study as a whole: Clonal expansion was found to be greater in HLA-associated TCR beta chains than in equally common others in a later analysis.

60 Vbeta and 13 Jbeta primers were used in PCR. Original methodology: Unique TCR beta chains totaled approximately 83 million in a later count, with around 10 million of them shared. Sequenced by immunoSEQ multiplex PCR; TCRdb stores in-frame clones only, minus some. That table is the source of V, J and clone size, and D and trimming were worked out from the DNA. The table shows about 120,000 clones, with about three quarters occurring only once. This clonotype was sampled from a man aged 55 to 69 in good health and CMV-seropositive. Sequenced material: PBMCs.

CDR3 region: CAWAPTGTGGTGELFF. CDR3 sequence (DNA): TGTGCCTGGGCCCCTACCGGGACAGGGGGGACCGGGGAGCTGTTTTTT. This sequence joins TRBV30 and TRBJ2-2, with 11 bases identical to TRBD1. The V gene's germline CDR1 is GTSNPN and CDR2 SVGIG (reference sequence). There are 16 residues in the CDR3. J lost 5 bases, V lost 5 bases, and 10 bases had no gene match.